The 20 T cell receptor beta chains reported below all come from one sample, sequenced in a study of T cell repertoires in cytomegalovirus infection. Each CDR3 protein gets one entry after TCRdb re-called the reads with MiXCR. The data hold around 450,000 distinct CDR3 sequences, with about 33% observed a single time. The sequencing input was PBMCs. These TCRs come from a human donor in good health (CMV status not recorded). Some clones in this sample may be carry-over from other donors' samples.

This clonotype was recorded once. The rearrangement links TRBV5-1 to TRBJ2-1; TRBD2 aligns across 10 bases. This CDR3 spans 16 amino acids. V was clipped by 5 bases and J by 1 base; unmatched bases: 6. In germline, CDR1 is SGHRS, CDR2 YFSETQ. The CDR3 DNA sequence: TGCGCCAGCAGTTGGACTAGCGGACAGTCCTACAATGAGCAGTTCTTC. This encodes CASSWTSGQSYNEQFF.

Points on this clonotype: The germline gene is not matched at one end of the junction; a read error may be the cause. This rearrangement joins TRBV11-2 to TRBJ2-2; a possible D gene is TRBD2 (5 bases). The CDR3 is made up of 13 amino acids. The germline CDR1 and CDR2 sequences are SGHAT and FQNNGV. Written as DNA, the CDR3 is TGTGCCAGCAGCTTGTCCTCAACCGGGGAGCTGGTTTTT. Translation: CASSLSSTGELVF.

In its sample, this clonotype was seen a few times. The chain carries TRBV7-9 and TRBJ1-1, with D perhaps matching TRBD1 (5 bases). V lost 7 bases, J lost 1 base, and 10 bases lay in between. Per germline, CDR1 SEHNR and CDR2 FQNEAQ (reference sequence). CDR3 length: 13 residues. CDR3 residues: CASTFRENTEAFF. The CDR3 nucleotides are TGTGCCAGCACCTTCAGGGAGAACACTGAAGCTTTCTTT.

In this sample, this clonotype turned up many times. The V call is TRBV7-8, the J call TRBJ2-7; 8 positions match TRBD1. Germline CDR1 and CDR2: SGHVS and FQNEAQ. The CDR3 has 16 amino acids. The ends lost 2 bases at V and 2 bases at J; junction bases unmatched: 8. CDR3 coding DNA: TGTGCCAGCAGCTTACCTGAGGGACAGGATCCCTACGAGCAGTACTTC. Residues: CASSLPEGQDPYEQYF.

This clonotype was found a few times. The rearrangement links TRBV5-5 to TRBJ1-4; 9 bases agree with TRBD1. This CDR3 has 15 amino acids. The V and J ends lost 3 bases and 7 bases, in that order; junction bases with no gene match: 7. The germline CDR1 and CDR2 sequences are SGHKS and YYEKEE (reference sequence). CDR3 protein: CASSSPDRGPEKLFF. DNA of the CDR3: TGTGCCAGCAGCTCCCCGGACAGGGGACCTGAAAAACTGTTTTTT.

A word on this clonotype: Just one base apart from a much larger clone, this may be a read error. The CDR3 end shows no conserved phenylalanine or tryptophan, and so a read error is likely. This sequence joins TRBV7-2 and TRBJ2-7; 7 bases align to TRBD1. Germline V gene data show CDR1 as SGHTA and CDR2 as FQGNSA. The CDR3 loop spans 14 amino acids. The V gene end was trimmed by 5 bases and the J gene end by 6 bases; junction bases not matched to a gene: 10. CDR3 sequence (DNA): TGTGCCAGCAGCGCCTATACAGGGGAAAGCGAGCAGTACTTA. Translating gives CASSAYTGESEQYL.

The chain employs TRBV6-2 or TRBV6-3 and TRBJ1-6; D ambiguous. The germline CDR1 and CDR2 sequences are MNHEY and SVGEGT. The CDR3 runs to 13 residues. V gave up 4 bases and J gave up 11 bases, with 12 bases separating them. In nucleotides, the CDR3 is TGTGCCAGCAGTTCGAGCTATAGGACACCCCTCCACTTT. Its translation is CASSSSYRTPLHF.

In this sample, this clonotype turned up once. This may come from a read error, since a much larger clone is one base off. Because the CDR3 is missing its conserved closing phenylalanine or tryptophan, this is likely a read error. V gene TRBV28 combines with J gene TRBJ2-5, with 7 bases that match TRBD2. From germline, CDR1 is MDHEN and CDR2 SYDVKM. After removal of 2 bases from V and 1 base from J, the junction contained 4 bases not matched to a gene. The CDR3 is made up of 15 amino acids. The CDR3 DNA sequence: TGTGCCAGCAGTTTAAGCGGGGCCGCCCAAGAGACCCAGTACTTA. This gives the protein CASSLSGAAQETQYL.

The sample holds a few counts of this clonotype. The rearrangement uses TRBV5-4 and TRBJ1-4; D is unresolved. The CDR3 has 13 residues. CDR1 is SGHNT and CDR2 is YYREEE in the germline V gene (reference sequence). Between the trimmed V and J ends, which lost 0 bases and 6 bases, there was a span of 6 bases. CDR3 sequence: CASSLALDEKLFF. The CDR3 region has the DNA TGTGCCAGCAGCTTGGCCTTGGATGAAAAACTGTTTTTT.

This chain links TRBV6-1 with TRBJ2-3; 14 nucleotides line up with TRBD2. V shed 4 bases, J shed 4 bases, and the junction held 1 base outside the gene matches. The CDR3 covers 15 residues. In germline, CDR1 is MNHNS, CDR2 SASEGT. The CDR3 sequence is CASSGTSGGPDTQYF. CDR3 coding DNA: TGTGCCAGCAGTGGGACTAGCGGGGGGCCAGATACGCAGTATTTT.

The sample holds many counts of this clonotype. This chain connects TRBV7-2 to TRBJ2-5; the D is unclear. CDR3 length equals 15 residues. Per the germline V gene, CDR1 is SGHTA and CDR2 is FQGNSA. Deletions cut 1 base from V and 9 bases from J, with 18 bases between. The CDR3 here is CASSLESQFSQAQYF. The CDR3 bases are TGTGCCAGCAGCTTAGAAAGTCAGTTCAGTCAGGCCCAGTACTTC.

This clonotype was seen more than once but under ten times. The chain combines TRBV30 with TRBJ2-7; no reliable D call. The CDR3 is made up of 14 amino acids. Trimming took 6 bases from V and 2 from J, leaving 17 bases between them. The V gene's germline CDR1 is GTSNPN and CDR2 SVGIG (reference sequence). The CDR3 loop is CACHRNSITYEQYF. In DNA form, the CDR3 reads TGTGCCTGTCACAGAAATAGTATTACCTACGAGCAGTACTTC.

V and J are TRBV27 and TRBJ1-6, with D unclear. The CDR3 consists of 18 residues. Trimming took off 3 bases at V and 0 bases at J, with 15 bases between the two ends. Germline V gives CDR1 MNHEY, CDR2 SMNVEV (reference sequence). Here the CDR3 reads CASSFAVTSSSYNSPLHF. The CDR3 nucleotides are TGTGCCAGCAGTTTTGCAGTTACATCGAGCTCCTATAATTCACCCCTCCACTTT.

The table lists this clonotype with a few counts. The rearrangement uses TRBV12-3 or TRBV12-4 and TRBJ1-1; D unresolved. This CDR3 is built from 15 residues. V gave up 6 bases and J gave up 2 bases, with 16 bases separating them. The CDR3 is CASRPWKQINTEAFF. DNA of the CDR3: TGTGCCAGCAGGCCCTGGAAACAGATAAACACTGAAGCTTTCTTT.

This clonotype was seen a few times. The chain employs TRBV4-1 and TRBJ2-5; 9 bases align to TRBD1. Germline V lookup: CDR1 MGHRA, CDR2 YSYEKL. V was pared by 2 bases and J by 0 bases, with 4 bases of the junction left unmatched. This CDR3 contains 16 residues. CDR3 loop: CASSQLTGGNQETQYF. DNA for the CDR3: TGCGCCAGCAGCCAACTGACAGGGGGAAACCAAGAGACCCAGTACTTC.

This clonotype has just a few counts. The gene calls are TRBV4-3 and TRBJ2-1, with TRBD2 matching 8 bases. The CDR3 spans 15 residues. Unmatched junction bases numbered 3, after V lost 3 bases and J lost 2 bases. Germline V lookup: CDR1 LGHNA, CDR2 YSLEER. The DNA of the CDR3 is TGCGCCAGCAGCCACCGGGGGGGCGCCTACAATGAGCAGTTCTTC. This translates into CASSHRGGAYNEQFF.

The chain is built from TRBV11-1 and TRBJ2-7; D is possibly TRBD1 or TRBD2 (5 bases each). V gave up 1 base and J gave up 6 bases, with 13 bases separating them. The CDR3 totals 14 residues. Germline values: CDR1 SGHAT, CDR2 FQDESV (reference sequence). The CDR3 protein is CASSLEGEGFEQYF. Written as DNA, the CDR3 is TGTGCCAGCAGCTTAGAAGGTGAGGGGTTCGAGCAGTACTTC. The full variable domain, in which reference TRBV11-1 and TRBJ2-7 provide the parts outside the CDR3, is EAEVAQSPRYKITEKSQAVAFWCDPISGHATLYWYRQILGQGPELLVQFQDESVVDDSQLPKDRFSAERLKGVDSTLKIQPAELGDSAMYLCASSLEGEGFEQYFGPGTRLTVT.

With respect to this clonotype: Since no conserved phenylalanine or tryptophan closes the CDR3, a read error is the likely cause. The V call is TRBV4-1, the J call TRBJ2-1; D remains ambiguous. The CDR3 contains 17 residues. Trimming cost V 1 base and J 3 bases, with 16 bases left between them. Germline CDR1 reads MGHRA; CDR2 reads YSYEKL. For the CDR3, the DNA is TGCGCCAGCAGCCAAGGGGATTCACTGAACCTCTACAATGAGCAGTTCTTA. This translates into CASSQGDSLNLYNEQFL.

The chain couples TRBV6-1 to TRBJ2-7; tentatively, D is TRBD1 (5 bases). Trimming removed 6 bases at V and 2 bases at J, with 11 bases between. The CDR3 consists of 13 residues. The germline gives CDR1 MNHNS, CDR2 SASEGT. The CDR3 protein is CASRTVGTYEQYF. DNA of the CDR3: TGTGCCAGCAGGACAGTAGGAACCTACGAGCAGTACTTC.

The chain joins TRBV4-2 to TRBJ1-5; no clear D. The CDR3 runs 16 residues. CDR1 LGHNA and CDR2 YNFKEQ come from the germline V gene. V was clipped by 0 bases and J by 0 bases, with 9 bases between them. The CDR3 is CASSQDPSYSNQPQHF. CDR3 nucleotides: TGTGCCAGCAGCCAAGATCCCAGCTATAGCAATCAGCCCCAGCATTTT.